This note documents a single T cell receptor beta chain sequence. The data belong to a study of shared clonotypes between healthy human individuals. The repertoire was sequenced with immunoSEQ multiplex PCR; TCRdb's copy has only in-frame clones and lacks some. The sample yields 1.5 million to 2.5 million clones, about 95% seen once. Selected positively for CCR7 and CD45RO-negative, naive CD8 cells excluded terminally differentiated effector memory CD45RA+ cells. The CDR3 spans 16 residues. In germline, CDR1 is SGHAT, CDR2 FQNNGV. The J segment lost 2 bases and the V segment lost 2 bases, leaving 3 bases of the junction unmatched.

The clonotype comes from a young man in good health. This chain uses TRBV11-2 with TRBJ1-1, with 12 bases aligning to TRBD1. The sample comprised naive CD8+ T cells sorted from blood. The CDR3 protein is CASSLPGQGANTEAFF. The CDR3 DNA reads as TGTGCCAGCAGCTTACCGGGACAGGGGGCAAACACTGAAGCTTTCTTT.